These 10 T cell receptor beta chains share one sample of origin, sequenced in a study of T cells in Graves' hyperthyroidism and ophthalmopathy. The TCR beta CDR3 regions underwent amplification using RNA transcripts as the source. The TCR CDR3 first-round RT-PCR relied on the HTBI primer set. TCRdb recomputed calls from the multiplex PCR reads with MiXCR, one row per CDR3 protein. Among about 530,000 distinct CDR3 sequences listed, under 20% were seen once. Specimen: blood. The receptors here all came from a woman under 30 with Graves' ophthalmopathy.

This clonotype occurred a few times. This rearrangement joins TRBV12-3 or TRBV12-4 to TRBJ1-6; D is perhaps TRBD1 (6 bases). V was cut by 1 base and J by 6 bases, with 13 bases left in between. This CDR3 has 16 amino acids. The CDR3 DNA follows: TGTGCCAGCAGTTTAGATCGGGGGGCATCTAATTCACCCCTCCACTTT. Residues: CASSLDRGASNSPLHF.

This clonotype has a count of ten or more. The V and J genes are TRBV2 and TRBJ1-1; D is possibly TRBD1 (6 bases). Trimming stripped 7 bases from V and 2 bases from J, with 14 bases between. Germline V lookup: CDR1 SNHLY, CDR2 FYNNEI. The CDR3 contains 14 residues. CDR3 DNA: TGTGCCAGCAAGTTAAGGGGGGTCAACACTGAAGCTTTCTTT. The encoded protein is CASKLRGVNTEAFF.

This clonotype was recorded many times. The chain couples TRBV20-1 to TRBJ2-7, with 12 bases fitting TRBD2. With 1 base clipped from V and 3 bases from J, the junction kept 4 bases outside the gene matches. Germline CDR1 and CDR2: DFQATT and SNEGSKA (reference sequence). The CDR3 has 15 amino acids. This CDR3 reads CSARGVGLAGYEQYF. The DNA of the CDR3 is TGCAGTGCTAGAGGGGTGGGACTAGCGGGCTACGAGCAGTACTTC.

Of note for this clonotype: This may come from a read error, since a much larger clone is one base off. Here the CDR3 omits its conserved ending phenylalanine or tryptophan, so a read error is the likely source. The chain uses TRBV6-5 and TRBJ2-1; D not certain. V lost 4 bases, J lost 5 bases, and 9 bases lay in between. Germline V gene data show CDR1 as MNHEY and CDR2 as SVGAGI. The CDR3 loop spans 13 amino acids. DNA for the CDR3: TGTGCCAGCAGTTTAGGACGCCACAATGAGCAGTTCCTC. Its translation: CASSLGRHNEQFL.

The chain's CDR3 is CASSQDGKGAYGYTF. In DNA form, the CDR3 reads TGCGCCAGCAGCCAAGATGGAAAGGGGGCGTACGGCTACACCTTC. The chain links TRBV4-1 to TRBJ1-2; TRBD1 aligns across 7 bases. This CDR3 has 15 amino acids. The germline V gene has CDR1 MGHRA and CDR2 YSYEKL. V trimming: 0 bases; J trimming: 8 bases; junction bases outside the gene matches: 9.

The chain links TRBV7-6 to TRBJ2-1; 8 nucleotides align to TRBD2. After removal of 4 bases from V and 15 bases from J, the junction contained 11 bases not matched to a gene. CDR1 is SGHVS, CDR2 FNYEAQ, per germline. This CDR3 is 13 amino acids long. The CDR3 loop reads CASSSGPAGVGFF. Written as DNA, the CDR3 is TGTGCCAGCAGCTCGGGACCAGCGGGGGTAGGGTTCTTC.

This clonotype was observed at least ten times. Written as DNA, the CDR3 is TGTGCCAGCCGGGGGAGCTACTACGAGCAGTACTTC. Encoded protein: CASRGSYYEQYF. The chain recombines TRBV2 with TRBJ2-7; tentatively, D is TRBD2 (6 bases). The V end was cut by 8 bases, the J end by 3 bases, with 11 bases between. Germline V gene data show CDR1 as SNHLY and CDR2 as FYNNEI. This CDR3 spans 12 amino acids.

At least ten counts were recorded for this clonotype. This CDR3 reads CASNLRQGEELFF. As DNA, the CDR3 is TGTGCCAGCAACCTTCGACAGGGCGAGGAGCTGTTTTTT. The gene calls are TRBV2 and TRBJ2-2; TRBD1 agrees at 7 bases. Per the germline V gene, CDR1 is SNHLY and CDR2 is FYNNEI. This CDR3 spans 13 amino acids. Trimming cost V 7 bases and J 10 bases; bases outside gene matches: 9.

This clonotype was picked up many times. The rearrangement joins TRBV2 to TRBJ2-3, with D perhaps matching TRBD1 (5 bases). CDR3 size: 15 residues. Germline lookup yields CDR1 SNHLY and CDR2 FYNNEI. Trimming cost V 4 bases and J 4 bases, with 15 bases left between them. As DNA, the CDR3 is TGTGCCAGCAGTGTTGGCAGGGTGGTTCCAGATACGCAGTATTTT. Amino acid sequence: CASSVGRVVPDTQYF.

This clonotype was seen many times. This chain connects TRBV3-1 to TRBJ2-2; the match to TRBD2 covers 11 bases. The CDR3 is made up of 18 amino acids. After removal of 0 bases from V and 3 bases from J, the junction contained 6 bases not matched to a gene. Per the germline V gene, CDR1 is LGHDT and CDR2 is YNNKEL (reference sequence). CDR3 in DNA: TGTGCCAGCAGCCAAGATGACCTAGCGGGAGGAGACACCGGGGAGCTGTTTTTT. Translation gives CASSQDDLAGGDTGELFF.